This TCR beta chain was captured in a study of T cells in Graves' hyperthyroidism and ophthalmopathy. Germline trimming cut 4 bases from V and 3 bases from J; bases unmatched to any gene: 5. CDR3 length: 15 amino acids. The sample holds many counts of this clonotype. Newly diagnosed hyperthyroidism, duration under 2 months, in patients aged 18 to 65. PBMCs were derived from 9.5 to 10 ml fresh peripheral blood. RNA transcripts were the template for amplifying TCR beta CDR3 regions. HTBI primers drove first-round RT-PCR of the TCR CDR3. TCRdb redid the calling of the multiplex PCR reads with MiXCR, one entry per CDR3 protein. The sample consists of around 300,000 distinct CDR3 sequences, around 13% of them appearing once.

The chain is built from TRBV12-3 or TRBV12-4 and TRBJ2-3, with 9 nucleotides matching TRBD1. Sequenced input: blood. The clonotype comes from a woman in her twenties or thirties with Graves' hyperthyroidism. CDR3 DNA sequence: TGTGCCAGCAGTTACCGGGACAGGGAGACAGATACGCAGTATTTT. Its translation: CASSYRDRETDTQYF.